This T cell receptor beta chain was found in a study of blood T cell repertoires in COVID-19. Study information: Collection of acute and convalescent COVID-19 samples took place in the United States, Italy and Spain. From T cells, B-cell-depleted T cells, or PBMCs came the material, which was cDNA or gDNA.

Source study methods: For nucleated cells, counts were estimated from reference gene primer amplification. The repertoire was sequenced with immunoSEQ multiplex PCR; TCRdb's copy has only in-frame clones and lacks some. V and J calls plus clone size are reproduced from that table; the DNA served to infer D and trimming. The table includes around 300,000 clones, more than 80% detected once. This receptor was identified in a woman in her thirties with active or convalescent COVID-19. The specimen was peripheral blood.

CDR3 nucleotide sequence: TGTGCCAGCGGCTTCAGGGGGCAAACTGAAGCTTTCTTT. This codes for CASGFRGQTEAFF. J is TRBJ1-1 and V is TRBV28, with 8 bases lining up with TRBD1. CDR1 MDHEN and CDR2 SYDVKM come from the germline V gene. This CDR3 has 13 residues. V gave up 8 bases and J gave up 5 bases; unmatched junction bases: 7.